Listed below are T cell receptor beta chains from one sample, sequenced in a study of T cell responses to AZD1222 COVID-19 vaccine. Sequencing used immunoSEQ multiplex PCR; TCRdb keeps in-frame clones, though not all of them. The sample includes 150,000 or so clones, approximately 90% of them seen just once. The specimen comprised peripheral blood, sampled on day 0 of MenACWY control vaccination. All receptors derive from an adult in good health. Both conserved end residues are part of each CDR3. D genes are given only for firm matches. Size tells how often a clone was seen (once, few, many) or the class of an expanded clone, and some rows leave it out.

.	.	TRBV30	TRBJ2-7	CAWSLSNAYEQYF	TGTGCCTGGAGTTTGTCAAACGCCTACGAGCAGTACTTC
.	TRBD1	TRBV4-1	TRBJ1-1	CASSQERGTTGVRTEAFF	TGCGCCAGCAGCCAAGAGCGGGGTACGACAGGGGTTCGAACTGAAGCTTTCTTT
.	.	TRBV11-3	TRBJ1-2	CASSFRLNGYTF	TGTGCCAGCAGCTTCCGTCTTAATGGCTACACCTTC
.	TRBD1	TRBV27	TRBJ1-1	CASSRTGRNTEAFF	TGTGCCAGCAGCCGGACAGGGAGGAACACTGAAGCTTTCTTT
.	.	TRBV19	TRBJ2-7	CATAPGVSYEQYF	TGTGCCACAGCCCCGGGGGTCTCCTACGAGCAGTACTTC
once	TRBD2	TRBV24-1	TRBJ2-1	CATSDQGTSGRPYNEQFF	TGTGCCACCAGTGATCAGGGGACTAGCGGGAGACCCTACAATGAGCAGTTCTTC
.	.	TRBV14	TRBJ1-6	CASSPKAWGGFNSPLHF	TGTGCCAGCAGCCCGAAGGCATGGGGGGGCTTTAATTCACCCCTCCACTTT
.	.	TRBV7-2	TRBJ1-2	CASSLFPTRPRGYGYTF	TGTGCCAGCAGCTTATTTCCCACTCGACCCCGGGGCTATGGCTACACCTTC
.	.	TRBV7-9	TRBJ1-1	CASSFPRKGRGGTEAFF	TGTGCCAGCAGCTTTCCCCGGAAGGGACGGGGAGGCACTGAAGCTTTCTTT
once	TRBD1	TRBV6-6	TRBJ2-3	CASSPPGQVSTDTQYF	TGTGCCAGCAGCCCCCCGGGACAGGTTAGCACAGATACGCAGTATTTT
.	.	TRBV6-6	TRBJ1-2	CASIPGAWDGYTF	TGTGCCAGCATCCCCGGGGCCTGGGATGGCTACACCTTC
once	.	TRBV9	TRBJ2-6	CASSVGGRLSSGANVLTF	TGTGCCAGCAGCGTAGGAGGGCGACTCAGCTCTGGGGCCAACGTCCTGACTTTC
.	.	TRBV12-3/TRBV12-4	TRBJ1-1	CASSFGTVEAFF	TGTGCCAGCAGTTTCGGGACGGTTGAAGCTTTCTTT
.	.	TRBV6-5	TRBJ2-5	CASSYGAPRETQYF	TGTGCCAGCAGTTACGGGGCACCTCGAGAGACCCAGTACTTC
.	TRBD1	TRBV9	TRBJ1-6	CASSPQGGQGHSPLHF	TGTGCCAGCAGCCCCCAGGGGGGACAGGGGCATTCACCCCTCCACTTT
.	TRBD2	TRBV28	TRBJ2-1	CASSGTSGRVWKFF	TGTGCCAGCAGTGGGACTAGCGGGAGGGTCTGGAAGTTCTTC
.	.	TRBV19	TRBJ1-5	CASSIGHTSNQPQHF	TGTGCCAGTAGTATAGGACACACTAGCAATCAGCCCCAGCATTTT
once	.	TRBV7-9	TRBJ1-6	CASSHRWEGRDSPLHF	TGTGCCAGCAGCCACCGGTGGGAGGGGAGGGATTCACCCCTCCACTTT
.	.	TRBV19	TRBJ2-6	CASSTQRRESGANVLTF	TGTGCCAGTAGTACCCAGAGGAGGGAGTCTGGGGCCAACGTCCTGACTTTC
.	.	TRBV10-3	TRBJ2-7	CAISESGQSQSEQYF	TGTGCCATCAGTGAGTCTGGACAGTCGCAATCCGAGCAGTACTTC
once	.	TRBV29-1	TRBJ1-2	CSVSNRLTGSYGYTF	TGCAGCGTTTCAAACCGGCTAACAGGGTCTTATGGCTACACCTTC
.	.	TRBV14	TRBJ2-7	CASSQDTFASVSYEQYF	TGTGCCAGCAGCCAAGACACCTTTGCTTCAGTCTCCTACGAGCAGTACTTC
.	.	TRBV10-3	TRBJ1-1	CAISREALNTEAFF	TGTGCCATCAGCCGGGAGGCTTTGAACACTGAAGCTTTCTTT
once	.	TRBV19	TRBJ1-4	CASSPGQTNEKLFF	TGTGCCAGTAGTCCCGGACAGACAAATGAAAAACTGTTTTTT
.	.	TRBV19	TRBJ1-2	CASSIGADGYTF	TGTGCCAGTAGTATAGGGGCTGATGGCTACACCTTC